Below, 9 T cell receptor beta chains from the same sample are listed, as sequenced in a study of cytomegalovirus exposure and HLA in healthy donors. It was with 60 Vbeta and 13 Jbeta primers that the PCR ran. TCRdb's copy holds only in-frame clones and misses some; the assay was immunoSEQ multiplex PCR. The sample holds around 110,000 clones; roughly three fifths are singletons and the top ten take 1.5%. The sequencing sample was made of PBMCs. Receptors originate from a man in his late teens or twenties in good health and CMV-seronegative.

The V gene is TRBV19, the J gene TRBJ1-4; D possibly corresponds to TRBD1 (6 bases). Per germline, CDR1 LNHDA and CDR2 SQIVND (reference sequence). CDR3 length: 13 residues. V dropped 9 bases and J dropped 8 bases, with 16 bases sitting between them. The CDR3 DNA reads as TGTGCCAGCAATCGTCGGGGGGGCGAAAAACTGTTTTTT. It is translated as CASNRRGGEKLFF.

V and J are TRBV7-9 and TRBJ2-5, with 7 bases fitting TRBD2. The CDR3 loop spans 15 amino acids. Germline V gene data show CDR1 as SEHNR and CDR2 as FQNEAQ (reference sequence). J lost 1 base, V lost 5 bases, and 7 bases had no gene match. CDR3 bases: TGTGCCAGCAGCGCCGCCGGGACTATCCAAGAGACCCAGTACTTC. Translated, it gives CASSAAGTIQETQYF.

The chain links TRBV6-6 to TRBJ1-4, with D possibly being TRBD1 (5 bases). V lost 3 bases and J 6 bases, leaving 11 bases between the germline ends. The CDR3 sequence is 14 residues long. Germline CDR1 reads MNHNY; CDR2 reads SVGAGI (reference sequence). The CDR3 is CASSYAGMDEKLFF. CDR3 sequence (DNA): TGTGCCAGCAGTTATGCAGGGATGGATGAAAAACTGTTTTTT.

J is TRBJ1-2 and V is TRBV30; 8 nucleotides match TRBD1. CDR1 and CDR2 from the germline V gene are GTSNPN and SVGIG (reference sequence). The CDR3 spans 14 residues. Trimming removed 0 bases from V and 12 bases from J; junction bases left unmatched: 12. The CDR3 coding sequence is TGTGCCTGGAGTGTACGCCGGACAGGGAGGTCCCACACCTTC. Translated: CAWSVRRTGRSHTF. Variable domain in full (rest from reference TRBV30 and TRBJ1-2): SQTIHQWPATLVQPVGSPLSLECTVEGTSNPNLYWYRQAAGRGLQLLFYSVGIGQISSEVPQNLSASRPQDRQFILSSKKLLLSDSGFYLCAWSVRRTGRSHTFGSGTRLTVV.

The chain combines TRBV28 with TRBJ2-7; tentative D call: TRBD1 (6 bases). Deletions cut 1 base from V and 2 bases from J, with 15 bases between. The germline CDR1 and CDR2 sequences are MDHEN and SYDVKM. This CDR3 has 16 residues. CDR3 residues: CASSLSGGLSPYEQYF. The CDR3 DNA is TGTGCCAGCAGTTTATCTGGGGGCCTATCCCCCTACGAGCAGTACTTC. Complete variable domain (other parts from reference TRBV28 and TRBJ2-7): DVKVTQSSRYLVKRTGEKVFLECVQDMDHENMFWYRQDPGLGLRLIYFSYDVKMKEKGDIPEGYSVSREKKERFSLILESASTNQTSMYLCASSLSGGLSPYEQYFGPGTRLTVT.

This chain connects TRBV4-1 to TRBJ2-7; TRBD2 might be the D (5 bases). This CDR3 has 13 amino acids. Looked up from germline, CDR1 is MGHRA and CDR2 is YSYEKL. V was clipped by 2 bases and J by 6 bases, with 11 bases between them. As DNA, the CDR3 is TGCGCCAGCAGCCAATACACTAGTGGCGAGCAGTACTTC. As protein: CASSQYTSGEQYF.

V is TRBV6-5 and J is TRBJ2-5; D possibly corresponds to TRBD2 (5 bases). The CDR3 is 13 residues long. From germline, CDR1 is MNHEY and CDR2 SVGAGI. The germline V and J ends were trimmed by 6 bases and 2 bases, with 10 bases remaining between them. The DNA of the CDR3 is TGTGCCAGCAGGCGCGGGCCACAAGAGACCCAGTACTTC. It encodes CASRRGPQETQYF.

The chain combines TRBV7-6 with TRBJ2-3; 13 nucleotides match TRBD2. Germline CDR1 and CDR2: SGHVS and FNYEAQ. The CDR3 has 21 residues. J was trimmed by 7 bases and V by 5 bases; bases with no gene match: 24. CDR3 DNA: TGTGCCAGCAGCCAATTCCCGGGACAGGGGGGACTAGCGGGGTTAGAGTATACGCAGTATTTT. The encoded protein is CASSQFPGQGGLAGLEYTQYF. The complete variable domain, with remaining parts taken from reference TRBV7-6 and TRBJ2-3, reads GAGVSQSPRYKVTKRGQDVALRCDPISGHVSLYWYRQALGQGPEFLTYFNYEAQQDKSGLPNDRFSAERPEGSISTLTIQRTEQRDSAMYRCASSQFPGQGGLAGLEYTQYFGPGTRLTVL.

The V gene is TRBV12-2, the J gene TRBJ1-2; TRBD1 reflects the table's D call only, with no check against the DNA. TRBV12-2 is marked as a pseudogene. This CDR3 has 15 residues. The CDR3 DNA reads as TGTGCAAGTCGCTTAGCGGGTCACAGCTACTATGGCTACACCTTC. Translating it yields CASRLAGHSYYGYTF.